One and the same sample provided the 17 T cell receptor beta chains below, sequenced in a study of regulatory T cells in long-lasting Graves disease. Described time point: newly diagnosed GD, antithyroid drugs for less than 3 months. With RNA extracted from PBMCs as input, the TCR library was made. Library construction for TCR beta used iRepertoire HTBI primers and Arm-PCR of CDR3 regions. TCRdb independently ran MiXCR on the multiplex PCR reads; one entry per CDR3 protein. The table shows some 340,000 distinct CDR3 sequences, with about 10% occurring only once. The sample also formed part of further work on T cells in Graves' hyperthyroidism and ophthalmopathy.

The sample in question was peripheral blood mononuclear cells (PBMCs), obtained at new diagnosis, from a patient treated with antithyroid drugs. The receptors shown here come from a woman younger than 35 with Graves disease.

The chain recombines TRBV7-3 with TRBJ2-3; 13 nucleotides line up with TRBD2. Germline V lookup: CDR1 SGHTA, CDR2 FQGTGA. With V trimmed by 5 bases and J by 2 bases, 16 bases remained unmatched. The CDR3 is 20 residues long. In DNA form, the CDR3 reads TGTGCCAGCAGCGCCAAACCGAGGGCGACTAGCGGGGGGCCCACAGATACGCAGTATTTT. It is translated as CASSAKPRATSGGPTDTQYF.

This clonotype was seen at least ten times. The V call is TRBV3-1, the J call TRBJ2-5; D is possibly TRBD2 (6 bases). Germline loops: CDR1 LGHDT, CDR2 YNNKEL (reference sequence). V was clipped by 4 bases and J by 2 bases, with 11 bases between them. The CDR3 is made up of 14 amino acids. CDR3 residues: CASSRDFPQETQYF. The DNA for the CDR3 is TGTGCCAGCAGCCGGGACTTCCCGCAAGAGACCCAGTACTTC.

This clonotype appeared many times. This chain links TRBV2 with TRBJ1-3; unclear D gene. This CDR3 spans 14 amino acids. Trimming took off 8 bases at V and 0 bases at J, with 11 bases between the two ends. The germline V gene encodes CDR1 SNHLY and CDR2 FYNNEI. The CDR3 sequence: CASLGPHSGNTIYF. The CDR3 bases are TGTGCCAGCCTTGGACCTCACTCTGGAAACACCATATATTTT.

This clonotype was seen ten or more times. This rearrangement joins TRBV20-1 to TRBJ2-5, with D perhaps TRBD2 (5 bases). Per the germline V gene, CDR1 is DFQATT and CDR2 is SNEGSKA (reference sequence). This CDR3 comprises 17 residues. The V and J ends lost 4 bases and 5 bases respectively, with 26 bases between them. CDR3 in amino acids: CSAISMSMSGFGETQYF. The CDR3 DNA is TGCAGTGCTATCTCCATGTCTATGTCGGGGTTTGGGGAGACCCAGTACTTC.

The chain employs TRBV9 and TRBJ2-1; D possibly corresponds to TRBD2 (7 bases). In germline, CDR1 is SGDLS, CDR2 YYNGEE. V was cut by 0 bases and J by 9 bases, with 16 bases left in between. The CDR3 contains 15 residues. CDR3: CASSVEKGGGSEQFF. CDR3 nucleotide sequence: TGTGCCAGCAGCGTAGAAAAGGGGGGGGGCAGTGAGCAGTTCTTC.

This clonotype showed up many times. The V call is TRBV5-1, the J call TRBJ2-1; D perhaps matches TRBD2 (6 bases). The CDR3 loop spans 17 amino acids. Germline values: CDR1 SGHRS, CDR2 YFSETQ. The V gene lost 0 bases and the J gene lost 2 bases, with 15 bases spanning the gap. The DNA of the CDR3 is TGCGCCAGCAGCTTGGCCTGGTCGGGGGTGACCTACAATGAGCAGTTCTTC. Residues: CASSLAWSGVTYNEQFF.

This clonotype was counted ten times or more. The chain links TRBV5-1 to TRBJ2-7, with D possibly matching TRBD2 (6 bases). The germline V gene has CDR1 SGHRS and CDR2 YFSETQ. CDR3 length equals 12 residues. V lost 3 bases and J lost 6, with 10 bases in between. In nucleotides, the CDR3 is TGCGCCAGCAGCTATAACGGGGGCGAGCAGTACGTC. Protein sequence: CASSYNGGEQYV.

This clonotype has a count of ten or more. The chain joins TRBV13 to TRBJ1-5; tentative D call: TRBD1 (5 bases). The CDR3 has 14 residues. Germline V gene lookup returns CDR1 PRHDT and CDR2 FYEKMQ (reference sequence). V was trimmed by 0 bases and J by 7 bases, leaving 10 bases between them. This CDR3 reads CASSLGQGPQPQHF. The CDR3 coding sequence is TGTGCCAGCAGCTTAGGCCAGGGACCCCAGCCCCAGCATTTT.

This clonotype was recorded at least ten times. The rearrangement joins TRBV30 to TRBJ2-2; weak D call: TRBD2 (5 bases). Trimming stripped 6 bases from V and 0 bases from J, with 17 bases between. The CDR3 is 16 amino acids. Germline V gene data show CDR1 as GTSNPN and CDR2 as SVGIG (reference sequence). The CDR3 reads CACPTRVTTNTGELFF. The CDR3 bases are TGTGCCTGCCCGACGAGGGTGACTACGAACACCGGGGAGCTGTTTTTT.

This clonotype showed up just a few times. The rearrangement joins TRBV5-1 to TRBJ2-3; the match to TRBD2 covers 9 bases. Germline CDR1 SGHRS, CDR2 YFSETQ. The CDR3 is 14 amino acids. V was clipped by 5 bases and J by 2 bases; unmatched bases: 3. In nucleotides, the CDR3 is TGCGCCAGCAGGCTAGCGGGGACCACAGATACGCAGTATTTT. Its protein product is CASRLAGTTDTQYF. Using reference TRBV5-1 and TRBJ2-3 for the parts outside the CDR3, the full variable domain is KAGVTQTPRYLIKTRGQQVTLSCSPISGHRSVSWYQQTPGQGLQFLFEYFSETQRNKGNFPGRFSGRQFSNSRSEMNVSTLELGDSALYLCASRLAGTTDTQYFGPGTRLTVL.

This clonotype occurred a few times. This chain uses TRBV29-1 with TRBJ1-4; D ambiguous. Between the trimmed V and J ends, which lost 5 bases and 8 bases, there was a span of 6 bases. The CDR3 is 10 amino acids. Germline CDR1 and CDR2: SQVTM and ANQGSEA. CDR3 sequence: CSVYREKLFF. The CDR3 region has the DNA TGCAGCGTTTATCGCGAAAAACTGTTTTTT.

This clonotype occurred many times. The CDR3 reads CASSLRPYQETQYF. For the CDR3, the DNA is TGTGCCAGCAGCTTAAGACCCTACCAAGAGACCCAGTACTTC. The rearrangement joins TRBV7-2 to TRBJ2-5; D not resolved. The germline V gene has CDR1 SGHTA and CDR2 FQGNSA. V gave up 2 bases and J gave up 0 bases, with 7 bases separating them. This CDR3 is 14 amino acids long.

In its sample, this clonotype was seen many times. This rearrangement joins TRBV2 to TRBJ2-3; 13 bases align to TRBD2. Germline CDR1 and CDR2: SNHLY and FYNNEI. Trimming at V came to 4 bases and at J to 4 bases, leaving 17 bases not matched to a gene. CDR3 length equals 20 residues. The CDR3 loop reads CASSVVDGLAGVIGPDTQYF. CDR3 coding DNA: TGTGCCAGCAGTGTAGTTGATGGACTAGCGGGAGTGATCGGGCCAGATACGCAGTATTTT.

V usage is TRBV6-1 and J usage is TRBJ2-1; D uncertain. V lost 6 bases, J lost 8 bases, and 14 bases lay in between. Germline V CDR1 and CDR2: MNHNS, SASEGT. CDR3 length: 13 amino acids. The CDR3 loop is CASSLTTPHEQFF. CDR3 DNA: TGTGCCAGCAGCCTAACTACCCCCCATGAGCAGTTCTTC.

In this sample, this clonotype turned up many times. This chain uses TRBV6-1 with TRBJ2-1; TRBD2 is a possible D gene (6 bases). The germline V gene encodes CDR1 MNHNS and CDR2 SASEGT. Trimming left V 6 bases short and J 6 bases short, with 18 bases between. The CDR3 extends over 15 amino acids. The chain's CDR3 is CASSVLGLPPNEQFF. The CDR3 DNA reads TGTGCCAGCAGCGTACTGGGACTCCCCCCCAATGAGCAGTTCTTC.

V usage is TRBV6-4 and J usage is TRBJ1-6; D not certain. Germline CDR1 and CDR2: MRHNA and SNTAGT. This CDR3 has 15 residues. Trimming took 6 bases from V and 3 from J, leaving 12 bases between them. CDR3 in amino acids: CASRPGRNYNSPLHF. In DNA, the CDR3 is TGTGCCAGCAGACCCGGACGGAACTATAATTCACCCCTCCACTTT.

V usage is TRBV20-1 and J usage is TRBJ1-1, with 8 bases that match TRBD1. This CDR3 is 14 amino acids long. Germline loops: CDR1 DFQATT, CDR2 SNEGSKA (reference sequence). V lost 4 bases, J lost 3 bases, and 7 bases stayed unmatched. CDR3 protein: CSATGQGLDTEAFF. CDR3 sequence (DNA): TGCAGTGCTACCGGACAGGGATTGGACACTGAAGCTTTCTTT.